This note documents a single T cell receptor (beta chain) sequence. Antigen: not known. The data originate from a study of cytomegalovirus exposure and HLA in healthy donors. The study's findings and limits: Generally TCR sequences proved uncommon, though certain public TCRs appeared in numerous donors.

The study drew the donors from its approximately 110-subject validation cohort, separate from the approximately 700-subject first cohort. Germline loops: CDR1 GTSNPN, CDR2 SVGIG (reference sequence). The CDR3 is 15 amino acids. V dropped 5 bases and J dropped 0; count of bases not matched to a gene: 5. Produced via immunoSEQ multiplex PCR; TCRdb's table is partial and in-frame only. This table holds 130,000 to 150,000 clones, 80% to 90% found once. The V call is TRBV30, the J call TRBJ1-3; 9 bases match TRBD1. Material: PBMCs. The sequence was collected from a young woman in good health and CMV-seropositive. The CDR3 DNA reads TGTGCCTGGGGAGGACAGGGGCTCTCTGGAAACACCATATATTTT. Translated: CAWGGQGLSGNTIYF.